This T cell receptor (beta chain) was profiled in a study of blood T cell repertoires in COVID-19. This CDR3 is built from 16 residues. The ends were cut back, 0 bases at V and 4 bases at J, with 13 bases in the middle. Germline CDR1 MGHRA, CDR2 YSYEKL. Sequencing used immunoSEQ multiplex PCR; TCRdb keeps in-frame clones, though not all of them. Of over 150,000 clones in the sample, 90% to 95% were seen once. Sequenced input: peripheral blood. The V gene is TRBV4-1, the J gene TRBJ1-5; D ambiguous. This sequence originates from a man aged 25-45 years with COVID-19, enrolled during active disease. As DNA, the CDR3 is TGCGCCAGCAGCCAAGATCGTTCAGAGAGGAATCAGCCCCAGCATTTT. It encodes CASSQDRSERNQPQHF.